This TCR beta chain was found in a study of cytomegalovirus exposure and HLA in healthy donors. Study results and caveats: Cytomegalovirus-associated TCR beta chains were listed, numbering 150 to 200. In a later analysis, HLA-associated TCR beta chains were more clonally expanded than equally common others.

Germline V CDR1 and CDR2: GTSNPN, SVGIG (reference sequence). The CDR3 runs 13 residues. V was cut by 4 bases and J by 1 base, with 10 bases left in between. This clone was recorded a few times. What it recognizes is unknown. Primers: 60 Vbeta forward and 13 Jbeta reverse. Only in-frame clones appear in the TCRdb table, and some are missing; sequencing was by immunoSEQ multiplex PCR. The sample shows 150,000 to 200,000 clones, about 74% of them seen only once. The chain employs TRBV30 and TRBJ1-2; D possibly corresponds to TRBD1 (5 bases). The source of this sequence is a male donor in good health and CMV-seronegative. Material for sequencing was PBMCs. The CDR3, as DNA: TGTGCCTGGAACACAGGAAGTAACTATGGCTACACCTTC. It is translated as CAWNTGSNYGYTF.